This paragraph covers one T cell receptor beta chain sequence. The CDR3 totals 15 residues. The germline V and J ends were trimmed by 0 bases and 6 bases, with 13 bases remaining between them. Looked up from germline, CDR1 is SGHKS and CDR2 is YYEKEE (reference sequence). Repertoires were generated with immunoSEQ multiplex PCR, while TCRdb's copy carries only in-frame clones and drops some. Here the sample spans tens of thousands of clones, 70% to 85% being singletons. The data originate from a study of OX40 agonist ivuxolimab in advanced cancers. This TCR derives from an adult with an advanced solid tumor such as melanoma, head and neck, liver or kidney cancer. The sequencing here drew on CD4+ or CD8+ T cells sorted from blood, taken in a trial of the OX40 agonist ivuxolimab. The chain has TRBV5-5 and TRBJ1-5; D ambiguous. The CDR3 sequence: CASSLEPDSIQPQHF. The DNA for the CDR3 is TGTGCCAGCAGCTTGGAACCAGATAGTATTCAGCCCCAGCATTTT.